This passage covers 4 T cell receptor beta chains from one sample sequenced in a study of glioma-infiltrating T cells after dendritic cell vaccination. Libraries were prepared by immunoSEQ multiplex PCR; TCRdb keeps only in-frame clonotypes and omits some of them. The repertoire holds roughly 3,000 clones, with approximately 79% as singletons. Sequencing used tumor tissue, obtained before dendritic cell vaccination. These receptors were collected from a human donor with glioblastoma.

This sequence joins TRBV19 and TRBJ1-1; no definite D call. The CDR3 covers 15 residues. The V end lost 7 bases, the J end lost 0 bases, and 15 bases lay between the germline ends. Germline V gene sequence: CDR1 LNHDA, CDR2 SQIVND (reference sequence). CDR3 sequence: CASKSEASMNTEAFF. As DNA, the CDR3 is TGTGCCAGTAAGTCGGAAGCGAGCATGAACACTGAAGCTTTCTTT.

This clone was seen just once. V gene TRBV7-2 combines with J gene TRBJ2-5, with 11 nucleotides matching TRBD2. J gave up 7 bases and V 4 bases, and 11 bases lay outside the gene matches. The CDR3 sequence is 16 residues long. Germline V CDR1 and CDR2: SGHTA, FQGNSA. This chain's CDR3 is CASSSVAGGPGGTQYF. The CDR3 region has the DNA TGTGCCAGCAGCTCAGTAGCGGGGGGGCCGGGTGGGACCCAGTACTTC.

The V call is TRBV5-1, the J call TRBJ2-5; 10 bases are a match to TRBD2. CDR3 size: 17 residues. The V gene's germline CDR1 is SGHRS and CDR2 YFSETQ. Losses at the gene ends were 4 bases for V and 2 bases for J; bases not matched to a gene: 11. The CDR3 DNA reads TGCGCCAGCAGCCCGGGGGGTAGCGGGGGGACTCAAGAGACCCAGTACTTC. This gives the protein CASSPGGSGGTQETQYF.

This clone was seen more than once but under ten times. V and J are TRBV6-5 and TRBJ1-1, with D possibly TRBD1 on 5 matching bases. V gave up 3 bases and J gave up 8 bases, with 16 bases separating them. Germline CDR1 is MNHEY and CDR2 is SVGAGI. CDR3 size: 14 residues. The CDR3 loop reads CASSYRGSETEAFF. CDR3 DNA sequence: TGTGCCAGCAGTTATAGGGGTTCGGAGACAGAAGCTTTCTTT.